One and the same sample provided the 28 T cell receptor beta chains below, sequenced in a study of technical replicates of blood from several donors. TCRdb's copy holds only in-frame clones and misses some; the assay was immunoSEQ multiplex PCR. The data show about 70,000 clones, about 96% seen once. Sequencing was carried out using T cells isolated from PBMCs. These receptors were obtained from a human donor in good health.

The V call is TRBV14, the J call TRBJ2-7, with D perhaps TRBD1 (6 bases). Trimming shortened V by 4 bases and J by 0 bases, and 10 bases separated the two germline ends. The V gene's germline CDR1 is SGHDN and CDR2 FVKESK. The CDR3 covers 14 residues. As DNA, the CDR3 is TGTGCCAGCAGCCCACAGGGCCTCTCCTACGAGCAGTACTTC. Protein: CASSPQGLSYEQYF.

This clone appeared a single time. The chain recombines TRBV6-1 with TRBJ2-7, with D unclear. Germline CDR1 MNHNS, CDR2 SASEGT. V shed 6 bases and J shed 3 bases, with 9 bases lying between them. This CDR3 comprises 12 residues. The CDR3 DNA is TGTGCCAGCAGCCCCGCAGGCTACGAGCAGTACTTC. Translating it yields CASSPAGYEQYF.

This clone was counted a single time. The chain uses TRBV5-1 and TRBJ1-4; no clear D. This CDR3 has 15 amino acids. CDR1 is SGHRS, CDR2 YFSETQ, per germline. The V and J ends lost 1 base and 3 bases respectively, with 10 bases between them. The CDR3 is CASSLSERANEKLFF. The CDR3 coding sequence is TGCGCCAGCAGCTTGTCCGAACGAGCTAATGAAAAACTGTTTTTT.

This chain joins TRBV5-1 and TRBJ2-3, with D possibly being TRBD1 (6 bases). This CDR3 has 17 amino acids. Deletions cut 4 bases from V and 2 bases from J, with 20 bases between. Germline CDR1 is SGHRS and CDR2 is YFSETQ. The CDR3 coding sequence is TGCGCCAGCAGCCCGGACCCGACAGGTCTTACCACAGATACGCAGTATTTT. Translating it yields CASSPDPTGLTTDTQYF.

Here the CDR3 DNA reads TGTGCCAGCAGCCAAGATGAGGGTAGCAATCAGCCCCAGCATTTT. This codes for CASSQDEGSNQPQHF. V usage is TRBV4-2 and J usage is TRBJ1-5; D is unresolved. In germline, CDR1 is LGHNA, CDR2 YNFKEQ. Trimming took off 0 bases at V and 0 bases at J, with 6 bases between the two ends. The CDR3 has 15 residues.

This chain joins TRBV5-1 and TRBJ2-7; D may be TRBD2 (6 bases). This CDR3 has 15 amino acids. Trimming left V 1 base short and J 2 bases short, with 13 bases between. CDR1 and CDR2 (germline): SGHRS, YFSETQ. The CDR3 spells CASSLSRDSTYEQYF. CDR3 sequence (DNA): TGCGCCAGCAGCTTGTCCCGGGACTCAACCTACGAGCAGTACTTC.

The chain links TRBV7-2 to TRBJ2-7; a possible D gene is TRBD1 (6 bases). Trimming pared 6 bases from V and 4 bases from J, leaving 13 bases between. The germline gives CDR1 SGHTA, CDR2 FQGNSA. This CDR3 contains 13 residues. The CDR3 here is CASRRAGVYEQYF. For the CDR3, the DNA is TGTGCCAGCAGGCGAGCAGGGGTTTACGAGCAGTACTTC.

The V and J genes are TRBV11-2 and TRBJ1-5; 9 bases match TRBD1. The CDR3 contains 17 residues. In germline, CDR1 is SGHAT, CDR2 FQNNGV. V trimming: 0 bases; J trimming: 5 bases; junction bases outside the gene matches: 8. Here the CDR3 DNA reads TGTGCCAGCAGCTTAGATCGGGACAGGGCTAATCATCAGCCCCAGCATTTT. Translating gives CASSLDRDRANHQPQHF.

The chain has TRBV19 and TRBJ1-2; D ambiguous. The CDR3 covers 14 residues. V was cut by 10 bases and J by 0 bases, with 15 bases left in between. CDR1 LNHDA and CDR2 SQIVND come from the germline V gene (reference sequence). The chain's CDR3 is CATNPSFANYGYTF. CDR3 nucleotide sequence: TGTGCCACAAACCCCAGTTTTGCTAACTATGGCTACACCTTC.

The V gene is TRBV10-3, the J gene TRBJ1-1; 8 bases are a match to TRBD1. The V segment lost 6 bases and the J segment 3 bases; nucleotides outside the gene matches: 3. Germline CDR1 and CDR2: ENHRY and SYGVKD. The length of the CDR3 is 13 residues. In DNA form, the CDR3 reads TGTGCCATCAGCAGGGGGCCGGACACTGAAGCTTTCTTT. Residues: CAISRGPDTEAFF.

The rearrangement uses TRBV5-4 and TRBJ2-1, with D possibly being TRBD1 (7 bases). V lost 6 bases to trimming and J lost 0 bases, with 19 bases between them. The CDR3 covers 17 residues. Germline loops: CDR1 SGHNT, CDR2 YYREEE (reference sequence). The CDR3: CASTTGAGGSSYNEQFF. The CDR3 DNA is TGTGCCAGCACAACAGGGGCAGGAGGGAGCTCCTACAATGAGCAGTTCTTC.

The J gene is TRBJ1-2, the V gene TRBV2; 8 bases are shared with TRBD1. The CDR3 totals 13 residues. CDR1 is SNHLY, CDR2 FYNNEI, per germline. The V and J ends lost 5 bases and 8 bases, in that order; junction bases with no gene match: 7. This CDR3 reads CASSRRGREGYTF. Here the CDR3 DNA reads TGTGCCAGCAGTCGCAGGGGGCGAGAGGGCTACACCTTC. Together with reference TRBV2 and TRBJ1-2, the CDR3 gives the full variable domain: EPEVTQTPSHQVTQMGQEVILRCVPISNHLYFYWYRQILGQKVEFLVSFYNNEISEKSEIFDDQFSVERPDGSNFTLKIRSTKLEDSAMYFCASSRRGREGYTFGSGTRLTVV.

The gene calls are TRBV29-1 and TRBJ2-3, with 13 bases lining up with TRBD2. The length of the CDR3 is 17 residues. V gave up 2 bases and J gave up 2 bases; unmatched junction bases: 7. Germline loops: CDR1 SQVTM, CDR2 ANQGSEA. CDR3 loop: CSVEKWTSGGHTDTQYF. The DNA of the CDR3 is TGCAGCGTTGAAAAGTGGACTAGCGGGGGACACACAGATACGCAGTATTTT.

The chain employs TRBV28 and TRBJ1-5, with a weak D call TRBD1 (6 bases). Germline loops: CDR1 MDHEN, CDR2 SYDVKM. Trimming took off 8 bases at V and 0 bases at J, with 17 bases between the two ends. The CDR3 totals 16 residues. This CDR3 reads CASLNNRAYSNQPQHF. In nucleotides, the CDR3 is TGTGCCAGCCTCAACAACAGGGCTTATAGCAATCAGCCCCAGCATTTT. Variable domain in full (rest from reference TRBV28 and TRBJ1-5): DVKVTQSSRYLVKRTGEKVFLECVQDMDHENMFWYRQDPGLGLRLIYFSYDVKMKEKGDIPEGYSVSREKKERFSLILESASTNQTSMYLCASLNNRAYSNQPQHFGDGTRLSIL.

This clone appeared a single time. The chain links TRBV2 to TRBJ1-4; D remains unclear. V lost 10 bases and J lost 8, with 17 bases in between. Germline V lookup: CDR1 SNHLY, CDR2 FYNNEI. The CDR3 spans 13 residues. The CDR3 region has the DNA TGTGCCACCGCGGCGTTGGAGTGGGAAAAACTGTTTTTT. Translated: CATAALEWEKLFF.

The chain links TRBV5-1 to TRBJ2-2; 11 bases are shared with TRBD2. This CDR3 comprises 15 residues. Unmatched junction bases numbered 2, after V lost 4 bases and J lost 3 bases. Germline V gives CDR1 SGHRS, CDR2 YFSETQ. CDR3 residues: CASSLTSGDTGELFF. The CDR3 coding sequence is TGCGCCAGCAGCCTGACTAGCGGGGACACCGGGGAGCTGTTTTTT.

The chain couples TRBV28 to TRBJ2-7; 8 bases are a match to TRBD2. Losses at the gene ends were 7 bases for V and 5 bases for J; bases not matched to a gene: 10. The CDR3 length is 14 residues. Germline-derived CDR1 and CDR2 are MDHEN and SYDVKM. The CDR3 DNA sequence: TGTGCCAGCAAGGACGGGACTAGAAAAAACGAGCAGTACTTC. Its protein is CASKDGTRKNEQYF.

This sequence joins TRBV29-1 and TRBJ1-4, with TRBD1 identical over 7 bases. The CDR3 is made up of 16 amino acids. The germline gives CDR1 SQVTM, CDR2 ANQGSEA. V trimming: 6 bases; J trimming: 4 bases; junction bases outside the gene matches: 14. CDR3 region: CSVKPKPGQINEKLFF. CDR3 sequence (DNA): TGCAGCGTGAAACCAAAACCGGGACAGATTAATGAAAAACTGTTTTTT. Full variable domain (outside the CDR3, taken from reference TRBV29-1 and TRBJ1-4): SAVISQKPSRDICQRGTSLTIQCQVDSQVTMMFWYRQQPGQSLTLIATANQGSEATYESGFVIDKFPISRPNLTFSTLTVSNMSPEDSSIYLCSVKPKPGQINEKLFFGSGTQLSVL.

CDR3 region: CASSLGGSRRETQYF. CDR3 bases: TGTGCCAGCAGCCTGGGCGGGTCCCGCAGGGAGACCCAGTACTTC. The V and J genes are TRBV5-6 and TRBJ2-5; possibly TRBD2 for D (5 bases). CDR3 length equals 15 residues. Trimming removed 4 bases at V and 5 bases at J, with 18 bases between. Germline lookup yields CDR1 SGHDT and CDR2 YYEEEE.

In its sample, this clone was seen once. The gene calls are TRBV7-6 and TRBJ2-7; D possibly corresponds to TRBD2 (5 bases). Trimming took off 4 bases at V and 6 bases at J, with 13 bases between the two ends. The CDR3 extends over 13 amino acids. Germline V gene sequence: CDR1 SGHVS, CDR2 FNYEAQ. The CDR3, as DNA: TGTGCCAGCAGCTACGGGGAGAGAAGCGAGCAGTACTTC. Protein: CASSYGERSEQYF.

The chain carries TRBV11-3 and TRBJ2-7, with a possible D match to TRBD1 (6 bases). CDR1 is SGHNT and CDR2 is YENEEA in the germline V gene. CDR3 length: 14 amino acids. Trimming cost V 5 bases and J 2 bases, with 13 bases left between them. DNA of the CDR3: TGTGCCAGCAGCGATCGAACAGGGCCCTACGAGCAGTACTTC. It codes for CASSDRTGPYEQYF.

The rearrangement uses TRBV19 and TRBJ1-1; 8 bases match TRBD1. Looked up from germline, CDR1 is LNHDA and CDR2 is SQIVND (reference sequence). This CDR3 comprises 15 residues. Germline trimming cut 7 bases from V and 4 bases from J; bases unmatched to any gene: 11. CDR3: CASNPVRGTGTEAFF. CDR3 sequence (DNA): TGTGCCAGTAATCCCGTTCGGGGGACAGGCACTGAAGCTTTCTTT.

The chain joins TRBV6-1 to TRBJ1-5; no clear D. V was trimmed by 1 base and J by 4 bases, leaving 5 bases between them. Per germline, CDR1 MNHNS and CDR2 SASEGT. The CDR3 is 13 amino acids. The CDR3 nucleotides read TGTGCCAGCAGTGAAGGCAGAAATCAGCCCCAGCATTTT. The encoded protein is CASSEGRNQPQHF.

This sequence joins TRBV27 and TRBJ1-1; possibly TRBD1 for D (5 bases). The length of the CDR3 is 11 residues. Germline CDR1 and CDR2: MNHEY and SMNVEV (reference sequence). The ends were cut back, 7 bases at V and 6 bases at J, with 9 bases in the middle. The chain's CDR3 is CASMGGAEAFF. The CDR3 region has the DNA TGTGCCAGCATGGGGGGGGCTGAAGCTTTCTTT.

CDR3 amino acids: CASSPPSRAGELFF. The DNA of the CDR3 is TGTGCCAGCAGCCCCCCCTCCCGGGCCGGGGAGCTGTTTTTT. This chain links TRBV7-3 with TRBJ2-2; D remains ambiguous. The length of the CDR3 is 14 residues. Germline CDR1 and CDR2: SGHTA and FQGTGA. Trimming removed 5 bases from V and 6 bases from J, with 13 bases in between.

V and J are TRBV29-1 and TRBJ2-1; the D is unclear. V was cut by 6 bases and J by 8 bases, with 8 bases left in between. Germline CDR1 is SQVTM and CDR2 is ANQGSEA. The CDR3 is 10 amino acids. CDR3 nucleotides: TGCAGCGTGATTTGGCATGAGCAGTTCTTC. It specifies CSVIWHEQFF.

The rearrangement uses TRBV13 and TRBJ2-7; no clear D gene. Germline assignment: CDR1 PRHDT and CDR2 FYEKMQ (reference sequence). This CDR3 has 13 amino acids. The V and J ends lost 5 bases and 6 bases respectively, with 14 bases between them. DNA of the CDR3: TGTGCCAGCAGCCCGCCCTCTCGAGGCGAGCAGTACTTC. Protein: CASSPPSRGEQYF.

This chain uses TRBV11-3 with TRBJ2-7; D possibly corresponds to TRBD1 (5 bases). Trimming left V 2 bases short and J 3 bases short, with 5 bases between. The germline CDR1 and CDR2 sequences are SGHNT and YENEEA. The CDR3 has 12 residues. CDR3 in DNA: TGTGCCAGCAGCTTAACAGGCTACGAGCAGTACTTC. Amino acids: CASSLTGYEQYF.